The 14 T cell receptor beta chains in this list originate from one sample, sequenced in a study of cytomegalovirus exposure and HLA in healthy donors. Primers for the PCR totalled 60 Vbeta and 13 Jbeta. Sequenced by immunoSEQ multiplex PCR; TCRdb stores in-frame clones only, minus some. The sample yields around 100,000 clones, approximately 70% seen once. Sample: PBMCs. Source of these receptors: a man in his thirties or forties in good health and CMV-seropositive.

This sequence joins TRBV5-4 and TRBJ2-1, with a tentative D call TRBD1 (6 bases). Trimming took off 4 bases at V and 5 bases at J, with 10 bases between the two ends. From germline, CDR1 is SGHNT and CDR2 YYREEE (reference sequence). The CDR3 has 13 amino acids. In DNA, the CDR3 is TGTGCCAGCAGCCCGGACAGAAACAATGAGCAGTTCTTC. It codes for CASSPDRNNEQFF.

The chain has TRBV5-1 and TRBJ2-5; 14 bases align to TRBD2. V was clipped by 4 bases and J by 2 bases; unmatched bases: 4. In germline, CDR1 is SGHRS, CDR2 YFSETQ. The CDR3 has 16 residues. The DNA for the CDR3 is TGCGCCAGCAGCCCTGGACTAGCGGGAGGTCAAGAGACCCAGTACTTC. Translation gives CASSPGLAGGQETQYF.

The CDR3 region has the DNA TGTGCCCTCCAGGGGTCTAGCGGGTACGAGCAGTACTTC. Its translation: CALQGSSGYEQYF. The chain couples TRBV28 to TRBJ2-7; TRBD2 agrees at 8 bases. There are 13 residues in the CDR3. The trim removed 11 bases at V and 4 bases at J, leaving 10 bases unmatched. The V gene's germline CDR1 is MDHEN and CDR2 SYDVKM.

The chain links TRBV12-5 to TRBJ1-3, with no clear D. There are 16 residues in the CDR3. V was pared by 2 bases and J by 1 base, with 12 bases between. Germline values: CDR1 LGHNT, CDR2 FRNRAP. In DNA form, the CDR3 reads TGTGCTAGTGGTTTGACGGGTGGAGGGTCTGGAAACACCATATATTTT. Its translation: CASGLTGGGSGNTIYF. The entire variable domain, with the rest obtained from reference TRBV12-5 and TRBJ1-3, is as follows: DARVTQTPRHKVTEMGQEVTMRCQPILGHNTVFWYRQTMMQGLELLAYFRNRAPLDDSGMPKDRFSAEMPDATLATLKIQPSEPRDSAVYFCASGLTGGGSGNTIYFGEGSWLTVV.

The chain has TRBV18 and TRBJ1-3; D call uncertain. Germline values: CDR1 KGHSH, CDR2 LQKENI. The CDR3 covers 16 residues. Trimming cost V 3 bases and J 0 bases, with 12 bases left between them. The CDR3 coding sequence is TGTGCCAGCTCACCGCCAGACGGGAACTCTGGAAACACCATATATTTT. Translating it yields CASSPPDGNSGNTIYF.

This chain connects TRBV7-3 to TRBJ1-2; no clear D gene. The CDR3 is 14 amino acids. V dropped 2 bases and J dropped 3 bases, with 10 bases sitting between them. CDR1 and CDR2 (germline): SGHTA, FQGTGA. CDR3 sequence reads: CASSLEGVDYGYTF. Written as DNA, the CDR3 is TGTGCCAGCAGCTTAGAAGGAGTAGACTATGGCTACACCTTC.

The chain couples TRBV5-1 to TRBJ2-7; 7 positions agree with TRBD1. J gave up 2 bases and V 3 bases, and 8 bases lay outside the gene matches. The CDR3 runs to 15 residues. Germline V gene lookup returns CDR1 SGHRS and CDR2 YFSETQ. The CDR3 bases are TGCGCCAGCAGCTCCGGACAGGCCACCCCCTACGAGCAGTACGTC. This gives the protein CASSSGQATPYEQYV.

This chain links TRBV29-1 with TRBJ1-5; the match to TRBD1 covers 9 bases. V dropped 6 bases and J dropped 0; count of bases not matched to a gene: 3. The germline gives CDR1 SQVTM, CDR2 ANQGSEA. CDR3 length equals 14 residues. CDR3 residues: CSVGQGYSNQPQHF. The CDR3, as DNA: TGCAGCGTGGGACAGGGTTATAGCAATCAGCCCCAGCATTTT.

The genes are TRBV6-5 and TRBJ1-1; TRBD1 is a possible D gene (5 bases). Between the trimmed V and J ends, which lost 2 bases and 5 bases, there was a span of 12 bases. The germline gives CDR1 MNHEY, CDR2 SVGAGI. This CDR3 comprises 14 residues. The DNA for the CDR3 is TGTGCCAGCAGTTACGGAGGGGCAGGAACTGAAGCTTTCTTT. It codes for CASSYGGAGTEAFF.

Here the CDR3 DNA reads TGTGCCAGCAGCCCTCCGGGCGTTCAGGGGGCGATTGAAGCTTTCTTT. This encodes CASSPPGVQGAIEAFF. The gene calls are TRBV5-4 and TRBJ1-1, with 8 nucleotides matching TRBD1. There are 16 residues in the CDR3. Germline V lookup: CDR1 SGHNT, CDR2 YYREEE (reference sequence). J was trimmed by 7 bases and V by 4 bases; bases with no gene match: 15.

This chain links TRBV13 with TRBJ2-7; 12 bases line up with TRBD2. Germline trimming cut 0 bases from V and 4 bases from J; bases unmatched to any gene: 4. Germline V gene lookup returns CDR1 PRHDT and CDR2 FYEKMQ (reference sequence). The CDR3 has 16 amino acids. CDR3: CASSLGASGGAYEQYF. DNA of the CDR3: TGTGCCAGCAGCTTAGGTGCTAGCGGGGGGGCGTACGAGCAGTACTTC. Filled out from reference TRBV13 and TRBJ2-7, the complete variable domain reads AAGVIQSPRHLIKEKRETATLKCYPIPRHDTVYWYQQGPGQDPQFLISFYEKMQSDKGSIPDRFSAQQFSDYHSELNMSSLELGDSALYFCASSLGASGGAYEQYFGPGTRLTVT.

V is TRBV11-2 and J is TRBJ2-7; 12 bases align to TRBD1. Germline CDR1 and CDR2: SGHAT and FQNNGV. Trimming cost V 2 bases and J 1 base; bases outside gene matches: 9. The CDR3 runs to 18 residues. CDR3 amino acids: CASSLPPPGQGASYEQYF. CDR3 coding DNA: TGTGCCAGCAGCTTACCGCCTCCGGGACAGGGGGCGTCCTACGAGCAGTACTTC.

The chain links TRBV5-4 to TRBJ2-1, with D possibly TRBD2 on 5 matching bases. The CDR3 has 14 amino acids. Per germline, CDR1 SGHNT and CDR2 YYREEE (reference sequence). Trimming took 2 bases from V and 5 from J, leaving 11 bases between them. The CDR3 DNA is TGTGCCAGCAGCTTAGCCGGGAAAAACAATGAGCAGTTCTTC. Translated, it gives CASSLAGKNNEQFF.

The chain links TRBV6-6 to TRBJ1-5; D is possibly TRBD1 (6 bases). Germline lookup yields CDR1 MNHNY and CDR2 SVGAGI (reference sequence). The CDR3 covers 15 residues. The V and J ends lost 2 bases and 3 bases respectively, with 11 bases between them. This CDR3 reads CASSYLGQPNQPQHF. For the CDR3, the DNA is TGTGCCAGCAGTTACCTAGGACAGCCCAATCAGCCCCAGCATTTT.